These 11 T cell receptor beta chains share one sample of origin, sequenced in a study of T cell changes during pregnancy in multiple sclerosis (dated by TCRdb to the late 2010s). The library was generated by the immunoSEQ multiplex PCR assay. Imported from immuneACCESS, the table was reduced by TCRdb to in-frame sequences with V and J called. These copies leave out some clones; in studies compared against another copy, an unresolved V gene accounts for under half, and the cause of the remainder is not known. The sample table lists about 68,000 clones, 90% of them with a count of one. Of the sample, around 1.4% falls within the top ten clones. This material consisted of peripheral blood, taken in the third trimester of pregnancy. These receptors were obtained from a female donor with multiple sclerosis, enrolled in a pregnancy study.

The sample holds one count of this clone. The gene calls are TRBV19 and TRBJ2-2; D is possibly TRBD2 (6 bases). Trimming shortened V by 7 bases and J by 1 base, and 13 bases separated the two germline ends. The CDR3 sequence is 15 residues long. The V gene's germline CDR1 is LNHDA and CDR2 SQIVND (reference sequence). CDR3 nucleotides: TGTGCCAGTATGATGCGGGGCAGGAACACCGGGGAGCTGTTTTTT. Residues: CASMMRGRNTGELFF. The variable domain in full, completed from reference TRBV19 and TRBJ2-2, reads DGGITQSPKYLFRKEGQNVTLSCEQNLNHDAMYWYRQDPGQGLRLIYYSQIVNDFQKGDIAEGYSVSREKKESFPLTVTSAQKNPTAFYLCASMMRGRNTGELFFGEGSRLTVL.

The table lists this clone with a count of one. This chain links TRBV19 with TRBJ1-1; tentatively, D is TRBD1 (6 bases). The V end was cut by 9 bases, the J end by 1 base, with 9 bases between. The CDR3 loop spans 12 amino acids. CDR1 and CDR2 from the germline V gene are LNHDA and SQIVND (reference sequence). The CDR3, as DNA: TGTGCCAGCACGGACAGGAACACTGAAGCTTTCTTT. This codes for CASTDRNTEAFF.

This clone was detected only once. The rearrangement links TRBV10-1 to TRBJ1-1; a weak D match, TRBD1 (5 bases). CDR1 WNHNN and CDR2 SYGVQD come from the germline V gene (reference sequence). V dropped 3 bases and J dropped 6 bases, with 14 bases sitting between them. The CDR3 is made up of 14 amino acids. For the CDR3, the DNA is TGCGCCAGCAGTGATGGGGGGTCGGCAGCTGAAGCTTTCTTT. Translating it yields CASSDGGSAAEAFF.

This sequence joins TRBV11-2 and TRBJ2-3; D uncertain. Germline lookup yields CDR1 SGHAT and CDR2 FQNNGV. V was shortened by 3 bases and J by 4 bases, with 2 bases between the two germline ends. CDR3 length equals 11 residues. CDR3 coding DNA: TGTGCCAGCAGCTTCTCAGATACGCAGTATTTT. This encodes CASSFSDTQYF.

The chain combines TRBV11-2 with TRBJ2-7; 12 bases align to TRBD1. V was clipped by 3 bases and J by 7 bases; unmatched bases: 7. Germline CDR1 reads SGHAT; CDR2 reads FQNNGV. The CDR3 runs to 15 residues. For the CDR3, the DNA is TGTGCCAGCAGCTTGCCCGGGACAGGGGGCTGGGAGCAGTACTTC. Protein product: CASSLPGTGGWEQYF.

This clone was seen only once. The chain links TRBV6-5 to TRBJ2-1; 9 bases fit TRBD2. Germline loops: CDR1 MNHEY, CDR2 SVGAGI. The CDR3 is made up of 15 amino acids. Trimming took 2 bases from V and 5 from J; bases not matched to a gene: 4. CDR3 loop: CASSYGLAGNNEQFF. The CDR3 DNA is TGTGCCAGCAGTTACGGGCTAGCGGGAAACAATGAGCAGTTCTTC.

This chain uses TRBV5-1 with TRBJ1-4; a possible D gene is TRBD1 (6 bases). V was cut by 2 bases and J by 8 bases, with 16 bases left in between. CDR1 and CDR2 from the germline V gene are SGHRS and YFSETQ. This CDR3 has 15 amino acids. The CDR3, as DNA: TGCGCCAGCAGCTTCGGACAGCCCCGACCCGAAAAACTGTTTTTT. It translates to CASSFGQPRPEKLFF.

V usage is TRBV5-1 and J usage is TRBJ2-3, with D unclear. V lost 0 bases to trimming and J lost 0 bases, with 8 bases between them. Looked up from germline, CDR1 is SGHRS and CDR2 is YFSETQ. The CDR3 is made up of 15 amino acids. The CDR3 is CASSLATTSTDTQYF. As DNA, the CDR3 is TGCGCCAGCAGCTTGGCCACTACTAGCACAGATACGCAGTATTTT.

The gene calls are TRBV6-5 and TRBJ1-5; tentatively, D is TRBD1 (6 bases). In germline, CDR1 is MNHEY, CDR2 SVGAGI. The CDR3 covers 14 residues. Trimming left V 6 bases short and J 5 bases short, with 14 bases between. CDR3 nucleotides: TGTGCCAGCAGACTACAGGGAAGGGATCAGCCCCAGCATTTT. Protein: CASRLQGRDQPQHF.

Here the CDR3 reads CASSDRGLEDTQYF. The CDR3 nucleotides read TGTGCCAGCAGTGACAGGGGGCTTGAAGATACGCAGTATTTT. The rearrangement joins TRBV6-4 to TRBJ2-3, with TRBD1 identical over 7 bases. V shed 2 bases and J 5 bases; nucleotides not matched to a gene: 4. Germline loops: CDR1 MRHNA, CDR2 SNTAGT. The CDR3 consists of 14 residues.

This clone was observed once. The chain employs TRBV7-2 and TRBJ2-7; TRBD1 aligns across 9 bases. Germline V gives CDR1 SGHTA, CDR2 FQGNSA. The CDR3 length is 16 residues. With 1 base clipped from V and 6 bases from J, the junction kept 10 bases outside the gene matches. The CDR3, as DNA: TGTGCCAGCAGCTTAGTGGCCCGGGACAGGGTTGTCGAGCAGTACTTC. This encodes CASSLVARDRVVEQYF.